This T cell receptor beta chain derives from a study of T cell changes during pregnancy in multiple sclerosis. Assay: immunoSEQ multiplex PCR; the TCRdb copy retains only in-frame clones and omits some. The profile shows over 45,000 clones, 92% of them singletons. The CDR3 contains 15 residues. The trim removed 1 base at V and 7 bases at J, leaving 5 bases unmatched. CDR1 and CDR2 (germline): SGHTA, FQGNSA. This specimen consisted of CD4+ T cells from peripheral blood mononuclear cells, obtained in the second trimester of pregnancy. The receptor comes from a female donor with multiple sclerosis, enrolled in a pregnancy study. V is TRBV7-2 and J is TRBJ2-1; 9 positions agree with TRBD2. As DNA, the CDR3 is TGTGCCAGCAGCTTAGGCGGGGGGGCGATAAATGAGCAGTTCTTC. Its protein is CASSLGGGAINEQFF.